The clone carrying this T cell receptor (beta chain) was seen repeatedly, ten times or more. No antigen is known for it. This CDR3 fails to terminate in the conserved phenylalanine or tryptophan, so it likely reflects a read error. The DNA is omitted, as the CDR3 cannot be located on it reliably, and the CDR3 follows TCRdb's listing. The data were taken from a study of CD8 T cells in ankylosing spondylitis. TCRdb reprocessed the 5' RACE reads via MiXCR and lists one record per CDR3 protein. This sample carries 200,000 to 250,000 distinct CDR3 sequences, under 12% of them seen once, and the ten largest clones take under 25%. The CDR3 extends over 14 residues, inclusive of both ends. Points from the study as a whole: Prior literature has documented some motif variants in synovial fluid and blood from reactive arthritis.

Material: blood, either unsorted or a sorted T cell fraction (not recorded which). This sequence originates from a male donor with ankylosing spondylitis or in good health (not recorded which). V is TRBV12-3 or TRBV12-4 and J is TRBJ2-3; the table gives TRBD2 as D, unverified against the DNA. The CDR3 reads CASSSSSSGVRYAL.